These 5 T cell receptor beta chains share one sample of origin, sequenced in a study of OX40 agonist ivuxolimab in advanced cancers. Assay used: immunoSEQ multiplex PCR; TCRdb lists only in-frame clones, some missing. The sample has some 60,000 clones, roughly 85% seen once. The input for sequencing was CD4+ or CD8+ T cells sorted from blood, taken in a trial of the OX40 agonist ivuxolimab. These receptors came from an adult with an advanced solid tumor such as melanoma, head and neck, liver or kidney cancer.

The J gene is TRBJ2-5, the V gene TRBV19, with D perhaps TRBD2 (5 bases). V was clipped by 0 bases and J by 3 bases, with 11 bases between them. CDR1 LNHDA and CDR2 SQIVND come from the germline V gene (reference sequence). The length of the CDR3 is 15 residues. Written as DNA, the CDR3 is TGTGCCAGTAGTATAGATCACTTGAGGGAAGAGACCCAGTACTTC. Its translation is CASSIDHLREETQYF.

The V and J genes are TRBV28 and TRBJ2-1; the D gene is possibly TRBD2 (6 bases). Trimming cost V 8 bases and J 0 bases, with 11 bases left between them. Germline V lookup: CDR1 MDHEN, CDR2 SYDVKM. The CDR3 spans 14 residues. CDR3 coding DNA: TGTGCCAGCTCTAGCGACAGCTCCTACAATGAGCAGTTCTTC. It is translated as CASSSDSSYNEQFF.

The chain carries TRBV2 and TRBJ2-5, with D unclear. Germline V CDR1 and CDR2: SNHLY, FYNNEI. CDR3 length equals 11 residues. Trimming left V 5 bases short and J 2 bases short, with 3 bases between. This CDR3 is CASSPQETQYF. CDR3 nucleotide sequence: TGTGCCAGCAGTCCACAAGAGACCCAGTACTTC.

DNA for the CDR3: TGTGCCACCAGCAGAGATTCCAGCGGGGCCAAAGATGAGCAGTTCTTC. Translation: CATSRDSSGAKDEQFF. The chain combines TRBV15 with TRBJ2-1; 7 positions agree with TRBD2. CDR1 and CDR2 from the germline V gene are LNHNV and YYDKDF (reference sequence). Germline trimming cut 0 bases from V and 8 bases from J; bases unmatched to any gene: 10. The CDR3 consists of 16 residues.

The chain is built from TRBV11-1 and TRBJ2-7; weak D call: TRBD2 (6 bases). Trimming took off 3 bases at V and 3 bases at J, with 12 bases between the two ends. CDR1 is SGHAT and CDR2 is FQDESV in the germline V gene (reference sequence). The CDR3 spans 14 residues. The CDR3: CASSFGLDYYEQYF. CDR3 bases: TGTGCCAGCAGCTTTGGTCTGGACTACTACGAGCAGTACTTC. Using reference TRBV11-1 and TRBJ2-7 for the parts outside the CDR3, the full variable domain is EAEVAQSPRYKITEKSQAVAFWCDPISGHATLYWYRQILGQGPELLVQFQDESVVDDSQLPKDRFSAERLKGVDSTLKIQPAELGDSAMYLCASSFGLDYYEQYFGPGTRLTVT.